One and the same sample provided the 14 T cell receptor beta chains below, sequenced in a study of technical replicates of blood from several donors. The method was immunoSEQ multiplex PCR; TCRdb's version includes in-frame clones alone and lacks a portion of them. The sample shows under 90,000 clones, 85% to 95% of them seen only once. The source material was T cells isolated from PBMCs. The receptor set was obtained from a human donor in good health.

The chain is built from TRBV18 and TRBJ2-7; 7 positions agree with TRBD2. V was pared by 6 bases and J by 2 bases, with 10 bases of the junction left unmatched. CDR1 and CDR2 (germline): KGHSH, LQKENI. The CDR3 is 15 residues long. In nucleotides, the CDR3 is TGTGCCAGCTCGGGTTCCGGGACTACGCCCTACGAGCAGTACTTC. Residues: CASSGSGTTPYEQYF.

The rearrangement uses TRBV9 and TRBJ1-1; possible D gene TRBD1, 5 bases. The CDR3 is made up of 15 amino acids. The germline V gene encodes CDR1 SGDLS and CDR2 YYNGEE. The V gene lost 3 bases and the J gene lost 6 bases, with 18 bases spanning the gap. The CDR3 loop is CASSEAGRQASEAFF. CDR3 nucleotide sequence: TGTGCCAGCAGCGAGGCGGGACGTCAGGCGTCTGAAGCTTTCTTT.

CDR3 DNA sequence: TGTGCCAGCAGCTTTGAGGGCAACTATGGCTACACCTTC. Amino acids: CASSFEGNYGYTF. V usage is TRBV7-9 and J usage is TRBJ1-2; no clear D gene. Per the germline V gene, CDR1 is SEHNR and CDR2 is FQNEAQ (reference sequence). CDR3 length: 13 residues. Trimming took 3 bases from V and 2 from J, leaving 7 bases between them.

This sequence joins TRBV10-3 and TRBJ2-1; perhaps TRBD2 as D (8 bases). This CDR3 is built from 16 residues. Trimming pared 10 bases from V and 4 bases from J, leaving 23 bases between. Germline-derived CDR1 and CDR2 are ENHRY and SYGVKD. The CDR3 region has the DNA TGTGCCAACGGGAGGGTCCTGGGACAGAAGTACAATGAGCAGTTCTTC. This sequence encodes CANGRVLGQKYNEQFF.

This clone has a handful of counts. In DNA form, the CDR3 reads TGCGCCAGCAGCCAAGGGCAGGGGGACACTGAAGCTTTCTTT. As protein: CASSQGQGDTEAFF. The chain couples TRBV4-1 to TRBJ1-1; 7 bases agree with TRBD1. The CDR3 contains 14 residues. The V and J ends lost 1 base and 3 bases, in that order; junction bases with no gene match: 2. CDR1 and CDR2 (germline): MGHRA, YSYEKL.

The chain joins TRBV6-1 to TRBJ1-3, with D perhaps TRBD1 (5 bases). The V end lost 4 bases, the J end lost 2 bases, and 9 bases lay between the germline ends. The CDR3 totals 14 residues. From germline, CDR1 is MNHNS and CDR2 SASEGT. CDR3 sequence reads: CASSGGTAGNTIYF. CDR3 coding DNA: TGTGCCAGCAGTGGGGGGACTGCTGGAAACACCATATATTTT.

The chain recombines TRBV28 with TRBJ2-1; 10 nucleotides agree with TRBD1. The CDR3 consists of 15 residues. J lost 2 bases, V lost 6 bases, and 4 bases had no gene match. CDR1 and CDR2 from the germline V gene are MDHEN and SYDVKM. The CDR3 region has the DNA TGTGCCAGCAGCCCGGGACAGGGGCCCTACAATGAGCAGTTCTTC. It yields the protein CASSPGQGPYNEQFF.

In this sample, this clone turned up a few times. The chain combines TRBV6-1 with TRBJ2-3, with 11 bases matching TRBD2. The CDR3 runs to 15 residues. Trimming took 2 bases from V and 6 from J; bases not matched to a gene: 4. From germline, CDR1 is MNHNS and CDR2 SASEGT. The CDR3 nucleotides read TGTGCCAGCAGTGAACTAGCGGGAGGTGGGGATACGCAGTATTTT. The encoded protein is CASSELAGGGDTQYF.

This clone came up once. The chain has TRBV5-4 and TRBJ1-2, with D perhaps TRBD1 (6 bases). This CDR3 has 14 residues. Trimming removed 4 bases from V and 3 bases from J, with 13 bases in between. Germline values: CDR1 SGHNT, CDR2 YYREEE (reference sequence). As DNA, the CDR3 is TGTGCCAGCAGCCTTACAGGGAGTGACTATGGCTACACCTTC. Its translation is CASSLTGSDYGYTF.

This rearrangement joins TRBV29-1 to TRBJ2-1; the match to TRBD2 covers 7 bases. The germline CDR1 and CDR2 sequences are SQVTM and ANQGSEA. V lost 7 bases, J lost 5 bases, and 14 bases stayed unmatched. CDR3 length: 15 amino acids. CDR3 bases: TGCAGCGCCGCGGGTAGGGCTAGCGGACACAATGAGCAGTTCTTC. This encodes CSAAGRASGHNEQFF.

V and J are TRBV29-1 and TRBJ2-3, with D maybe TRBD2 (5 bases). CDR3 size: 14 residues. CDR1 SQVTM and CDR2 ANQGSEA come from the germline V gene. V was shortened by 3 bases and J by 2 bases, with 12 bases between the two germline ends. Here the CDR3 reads CSVDSGIDTDTQYF. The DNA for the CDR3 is TGCAGCGTTGACTCCGGGATAGACACAGATACGCAGTATTTT.

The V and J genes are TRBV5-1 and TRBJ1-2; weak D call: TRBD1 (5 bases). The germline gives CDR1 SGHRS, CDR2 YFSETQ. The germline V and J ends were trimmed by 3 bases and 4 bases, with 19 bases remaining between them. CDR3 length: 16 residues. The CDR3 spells CASSWGGLTDVYGYTF. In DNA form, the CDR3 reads TGCGCCAGCAGCTGGGGGGGACTGACGGACGTCTATGGCTACACCTTC. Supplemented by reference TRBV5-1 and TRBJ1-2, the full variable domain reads KAGVTQTPRYLIKTRGQQVTLSCSPISGHRSVSWYQQTPGQGLQFLFEYFSETQRNKGNFPGRFSGRQFSNSRSEMNVSTLELGDSALYLCASSWGGLTDVYGYTFGSGTRLTVV.

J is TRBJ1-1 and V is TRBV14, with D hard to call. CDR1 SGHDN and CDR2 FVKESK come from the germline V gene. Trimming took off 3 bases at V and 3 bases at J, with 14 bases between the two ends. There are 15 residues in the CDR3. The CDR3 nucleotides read TGTGCCAGCAGCCATTTGTCCGTGAGAGACACTGAAGCTTTCTTT. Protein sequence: CASSHLSVRDTEAFF.

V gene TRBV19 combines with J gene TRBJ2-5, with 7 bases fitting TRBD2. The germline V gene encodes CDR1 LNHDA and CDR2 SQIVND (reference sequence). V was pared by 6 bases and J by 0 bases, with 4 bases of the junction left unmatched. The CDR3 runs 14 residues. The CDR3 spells CASSRTRNQETQYF. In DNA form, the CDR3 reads TGTGCCAGTAGCCGGACTAGAAACCAAGAGACCCAGTACTTC.